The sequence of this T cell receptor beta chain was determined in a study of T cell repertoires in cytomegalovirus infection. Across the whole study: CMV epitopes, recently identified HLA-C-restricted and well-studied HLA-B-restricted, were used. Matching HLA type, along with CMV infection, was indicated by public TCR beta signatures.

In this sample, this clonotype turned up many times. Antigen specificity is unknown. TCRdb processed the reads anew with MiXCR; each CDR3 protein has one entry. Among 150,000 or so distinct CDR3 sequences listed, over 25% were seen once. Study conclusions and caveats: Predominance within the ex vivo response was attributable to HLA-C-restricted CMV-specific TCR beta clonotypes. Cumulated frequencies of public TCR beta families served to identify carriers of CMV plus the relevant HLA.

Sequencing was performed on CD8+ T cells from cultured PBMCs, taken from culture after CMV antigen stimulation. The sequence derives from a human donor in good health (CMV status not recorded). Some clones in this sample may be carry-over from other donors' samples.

The CDR3 here is CATSEGGTTDTQYF. In DNA form, the CDR3 reads TGTGCCACCAGCGAGGGGGGGACTACAGATACGCAGTATTTT. The chain has TRBV24-1 and TRBJ2-3; D might be TRBD2 (7 bases). V gave up 7 bases and J gave up 3 bases, with 13 bases separating them. Germline assignment: CDR1 KGHDR and CDR2 SFDVKD. This CDR3 is 14 amino acids long.